The sequence of this T cell receptor beta chain was determined in a study of response to subunit inactivated influenza vaccine. Study-level points and caveats: Authors proposed each seasonal influenza vaccination draws in few new T cells.

The CDR3 spans 16 residues. After removal of 5 bases from V and 6 bases from J, the junction contained 16 bases not matched to a gene. CDR1 and CDR2 (germline): DFQATT, SNEGSKA (reference sequence). TCRdb re-analysed the RT-PCR reads in MiXCR, keeping a single row per CDR3 protein. The data contain hundreds of thousands of distinct CDR3 sequences, about 18% of them singletons. This clonotype was counted ten times or more. Its antigen is unknown. V and J are TRBV20-1 and TRBJ2-1; 7 nucleotides agree with TRBD2. The clonotype comes from a middle-aged man who received an inactivated influenza vaccine. Sequences were derived from PBMCs from blood, sampled roughly 5 days after vaccination. The CDR3 region has the DNA TGCAGTGCTCCGTGGACTAGGGCCGGAGTCACCAATGAGCAGTTCTTC. It yields the protein CSAPWTRAGVTNEQFF.